Reported below is one T cell receptor (beta chain). Its antigen is not known. Sorting captured naive CD8 T cells as CD8+CD4-CCR7+CD45RA+. The sample is drawn from a study of molecular identifiers for immune sequencing clone quantification. Overall study context: Split five ways in replicates, RNA from roughly 20,000 or 100,000 naive CD8 cells had four portions sequenced.

The CDR3 runs to 13 residues. With 7 bases clipped from V and 1 base from J, the junction kept 4 bases outside the gene matches. The germline CDR1 and CDR2 sequences are MNHEY and SVGAGI. TCRdb independently ran MiXCR on the PCR reads; one entry per CDR3 protein. The sample contains around 460,000 distinct CDR3 sequences, around 23% of which appear only once. Notes on the study in general: Identical barcode-sharing TCR molecules could lead to underestimated sizes for highly expanded clones.

This rearrangement joins TRBV6-5 to TRBJ2-7; 7 bases are shared with TRBD2. Sequencing input: naive CD8+ T cells from blood, with Jurkat cell RNA spiked in. As to subset: FACS-sorted CD8+CD4-CCR7+CD45RA+ naive T cells. The TCR comes from a human donor in good health. Some libraries in this study had Jurkat cell RNA spiked in. Written as DNA, the CDR3 is TGTGCCAGCATTGGGGGGGGGTCCTACGAGCAGTACTTC. This sequence encodes CASIGGGSYEQYF.